Following are 27 T cell receptor beta chains from one sample sequenced in a study of blood T cell repertoires in COVID-19. The assay was immunoSEQ multiplex PCR, and TCRdb's table has in-frame clones only and misses some. This table holds approximately 460,000 clones, roughly 89% found once. Source material: peripheral blood. These receptors came from a man aged 18 to 30 with COVID-19, enrolled during active disease.

In DNA, the CDR3 is TGTGCCAGCAGCTTGGGAGGGACTAGTCCGAATGAGCAGTTCTTC. Translated, it gives CASSLGGTSPNEQFF. This chain connects TRBV5-6 to TRBJ2-1; TRBD2 matches 8 bases. The V gene's germline CDR1 is SGHDT and CDR2 YYEEEE. V shed 0 bases and J 7 bases; nucleotides not matched to a gene: 6. This CDR3 contains 15 residues.

Remarks on this clone: The sample holds other DNA sequences that translate to the same CDR3. This rearrangement joins TRBV11-2 to TRBJ1-2; a weak D match, TRBD1 (5 bases). Germline-derived CDR1 and CDR2 are SGHAT and FQNNGV. The V end lost 1 base, the J end lost 2 bases, and 5 bases lay between the germline ends. The CDR3 consists of 13 residues. The CDR3 is CASSLAGNYGYTF. As DNA, the CDR3 is TGTGCCAGCAGCTTAGCAGGGAACTATGGCTACACCTTC.

The gene calls are TRBV29-1 and TRBJ2-1; no clear D. The CDR3 contains 14 residues. The V gene's germline CDR1 is SQVTM and CDR2 ANQGSEA. Trimming left V 2 bases short and J 2 bases short, with 10 bases between. CDR3 DNA: TGCAGCGTTGAACTGGTCTCGGCCTACAATGAGCAGTTCTTC. Translated, it gives CSVELVSAYNEQFF.

The gene calls are TRBV12-3 or TRBV12-4 and TRBJ2-7; D is possibly TRBD1 (7 bases). V lost 8 bases and J lost 4, with 12 bases in between. This CDR3 has 12 amino acids. The CDR3 DNA follows: TGTGCCAGCTCGCAGGGGGGTTACGAGCAGTACTTC. Its translation: CASSQGGYEQYF.

V is TRBV30 and J is TRBJ2-7; 13 nucleotides agree with TRBD2. This CDR3 has 15 residues. The trim removed 5 bases at V and 7 bases at J, leaving 11 bases unmatched. Germline lookup yields CDR1 GTSNPN and CDR2 SVGIG (reference sequence). For the CDR3, the DNA is TGTGCCTGGGCTACTAGCGGGAGGGTAGCGAGGGAGCAGTACTTC. This translates into CAWATSGRVAREQYF.

J is TRBJ2-7 and V is TRBV24-1; 8 nucleotides align to TRBD1. There are 14 residues in the CDR3. CDR1 and CDR2 from the germline V gene are KGHDR and SFDVKD. The V segment lost 3 bases and the J segment 2 bases; nucleotides outside the gene matches: 2. For the CDR3, the DNA is TGTGCCACCAGTGATAAGGGACAGGCCTACGAGCAGTACTTC. This translates into CATSDKGQAYEQYF.

This chain joins TRBV5-4 and TRBJ1-2; TRBD1 matches at 9 bases. The CDR3 consists of 14 residues. Germline loops: CDR1 SGHNT, CDR2 YYREEE (reference sequence). V was pared by 10 bases and J by 1 base, with 8 bases of the junction left unmatched. The CDR3: CAVSGTGSNYGYTF. As DNA, the CDR3 is TGTGCCGTCTCCGGGACAGGGAGTAACTATGGCTACACCTTC.

The chain employs TRBV25-1 and TRBJ1-1; tentatively, D is TRBD1 (5 bases). This CDR3 region has 13 residues. Trimming stripped 3 bases from V and 4 bases from J, with 9 bases between. The germline V gene encodes CDR1 MGHDK and CDR2 SYGVNS. The CDR3 sequence is CASSDRVRTEAFF. DNA for the CDR3: TGTGCCAGCAGTGACAGGGTCCGCACTGAAGCTTTCTTT.

The V gene is TRBV18, the J gene TRBJ2-7; tentative D call: TRBD2 (5 bases). CDR1 is KGHSH, CDR2 LQKENI, per germline. The CDR3 has 16 residues. V gave up 3 bases and J gave up 2 bases, with 17 bases separating them. CDR3 in DNA: TGTGCCAGCTCACCCCTAGCTGGAGCGTCAGCCTACGAGCAGTACTTC. Translating gives CASSPLAGASAYEQYF.

The chain uses TRBV19 and TRBJ2-1, with 11 bases fitting TRBD2. There are 17 residues in the CDR3. With 2 bases clipped from V and 6 bases from J, the junction kept 9 bases outside the gene matches. From germline, CDR1 is LNHDA and CDR2 SQIVND (reference sequence). CDR3 residues: CASSISSGTSGFNEQFF. CDR3 DNA sequence: TGTGCCAGTAGTATATCCTCCGGGACTAGCGGCTTCAATGAGCAGTTCTTC.

The V gene is TRBV18, the J gene TRBJ1-5, with D possibly being TRBD1 (6 bases). Trimming left V 6 bases short and J 3 bases short, with 18 bases between. The germline gives CDR1 KGHSH, CDR2 LQKENI. CDR3 length: 16 residues. CDR3 loop: CASSQLGGGLNQPQHF. CDR3 in DNA: TGTGCCAGCTCTCAGCTCGGCGGGGGGCTCAATCAGCCCCAGCATTTT.

This clone came up once. J is TRBJ2-1 and V is TRBV6-6; a weak D match, TRBD1 (6 bases). The V gene's germline CDR1 is MNHNY and CDR2 SVGAGI (reference sequence). The CDR3 length is 13 residues. V lost 8 bases and J lost 0, with 8 bases in between. CDR3 residues: CASADSSYNEQFF. For the CDR3, the DNA is TGTGCCAGCGCGGACAGCTCCTACAATGAGCAGTTCTTC.

The J gene is TRBJ2-1, the V gene TRBV5-1; tentative D call: TRBD1 (5 bases). Germline V gene sequence: CDR1 SGHRS, CDR2 YFSETQ. Trimming stripped 1 base from V and 0 bases from J, with 8 bases between. The CDR3 contains 15 residues. This chain's CDR3 is CASSLLDSSYNEQFF. In DNA form, the CDR3 reads TGCGCCAGCAGCTTGCTTGACAGCTCCTACAATGAGCAGTTCTTC.

V gene TRBV6-5 combines with J gene TRBJ2-5; weak D call: TRBD1 (6 bases). CDR3 length: 14 residues. From germline, CDR1 is MNHEY and CDR2 SVGAGI. The germline V and J ends were trimmed by 6 bases and 2 bases, with 13 bases remaining between them. CDR3 DNA: TGTGCCAGCAGCCTTATGACAGGACAAGAGACCCAGTACTTC. Protein product: CASSLMTGQETQYF.

The gene calls are TRBV2 and TRBJ1-5; no reliable D call. CDR3 length equals 14 residues. Germline CDR1 SNHLY, CDR2 FYNNEI. Between the trimmed V and J ends, which lost 4 bases and 4 bases, there was a span of 11 bases. DNA of the CDR3: TGTGCCAGCAGTGGGTGGAGGGATAATCAGCCCCAGCATTTT. Its protein product is CASSGWRDNQPQHF.

The V gene is TRBV29-1, the J gene TRBJ2-7; 9 bases line up with TRBD1. The germline V gene has CDR1 SQVTM and CDR2 ANQGSEA. There are 15 residues in the CDR3. V lost 0 bases and J lost 2; bases outside the gene matches: 5. CDR3 in amino acids: CSVEDLGTGPYEQYF. The CDR3 region has the DNA TGCAGCGTTGAAGATCTAGGGACAGGGCCCTACGAGCAGTACTTC.

The rearrangement joins TRBV12-3 or TRBV12-4 to TRBJ1-1; tentatively, D is TRBD1 (5 bases). This CDR3 is 13 amino acids long. V was trimmed by 7 bases and J by 2 bases, leaving 11 bases between them. DNA of the CDR3: TGTGCCAGCATGAGCAGGGTAAACACTGAAGCTTTCTTT. As protein: CASMSRVNTEAFF.

The V and J genes are TRBV28 and TRBJ2-5, with 14 positions matching TRBD2. CDR3 length: 16 amino acids. V shed 4 bases and J 5 bases; nucleotides not matched to a gene: 6. Germline V CDR1 and CDR2: MDHEN, SYDVKM. As DNA, the CDR3 is TGTGCCAGCAGTTCCACGACTAGCGGGAGGGTTGAGACCCAGTACTTC. Its translation is CASSSTTSGRVETQYF. Filled out from reference TRBV28 and TRBJ2-5, the complete variable domain reads DVKVTQSSRYLVKRTGEKVFLECVQDMDHENMFWYRQDPGLGLRLIYFSYDVKMKEKGDIPEGYSVSREKKERFSLILESASTNQTSMYLCASSSTTSGRVETQYFGPGTRLLVL.

This clone was picked up one time. The J gene is TRBJ2-7, the V gene TRBV27, with 7 bases fitting TRBD2. Germline assignment: CDR1 MNHEY and CDR2 SMNVEV (reference sequence). The CDR3 runs to 14 residues. Losses at the gene ends were 3 bases for V and 2 bases for J; bases not matched to a gene: 4. The CDR3 DNA reads TGTGCCAGCAGTTTTTCAGCGGGAACCTACGAGCAGTACTTC. Protein: CASSFSAGTYEQYF.

The chain is built from TRBV29-1 and TRBJ2-7; 7 bases are a match to TRBD2. The J segment lost 3 bases and the V segment lost 6 bases, leaving 2 bases of the junction unmatched. This CDR3 region has 11 residues. From germline, CDR1 is SQVTM and CDR2 ANQGSEA. CDR3 amino acids: CSVTSSYEQYF. Here the CDR3 DNA reads TGCAGCGTGACTAGCAGCTACGAGCAGTACTTC.

The V gene is TRBV14, the J gene TRBJ1-1, with D tentatively TRBD1 (5 bases). The germline V and J ends were trimmed by 4 bases and 1 base, with 7 bases remaining between them. The CDR3 is 13 amino acids. CDR1 and CDR2 (germline): SGHDN, FVKESK. As DNA, the CDR3 is TGTGCCAGCAGCCCTCAGGGGAACACTGAAGCTTTCTTT. Its protein is CASSPQGNTEAFF.

The chain combines TRBV7-9 with TRBJ1-1, with D perhaps matching TRBD1 (5 bases). CDR3 length: 16 amino acids. V lost 5 bases and J lost 4, with 20 bases in between. CDR1 SEHNR and CDR2 FQNEAQ come from the germline V gene (reference sequence). As DNA, the CDR3 is TGTGCCAGCAGCCAATTCGACCTCAGGGCAGGCACTGAAGCTTTCTTT. As protein: CASSQFDLRAGTEAFF.

This clone was observed a few times. V gene TRBV11-3 combines with J gene TRBJ2-2, with 10 bases identical to TRBD1. This CDR3 comprises 15 residues. The germline CDR1 and CDR2 sequences are SGHNT and YENEEA. V lost 3 bases to trimming and J lost 6 bases; unmatched junction nucleotides: 4. The CDR3 DNA follows: TGTGCCAGCAGCTTCGCGACAGGGGGCGCCGGGGAGCTGTTTTTT. It encodes CASSFATGGAGELFF.

This clone was detected only once. V is TRBV19 and J is TRBJ2-5; TRBD2 agrees at 8 bases. Trimming took 6 bases from V and 3 from J; bases not matched to a gene: 3. The germline CDR1 and CDR2 sequences are LNHDA and SQIVND (reference sequence). The CDR3 covers 13 residues. Here the CDR3 reads CASSGREEETQYF. The CDR3 DNA is TGTGCCAGTAGCGGGAGGGAGGAAGAGACCCAGTACTTC.

This clone was counted between two and nine times. The chain couples TRBV19 to TRBJ2-3; unclear D gene. Germline V gives CDR1 LNHDA, CDR2 SQIVND (reference sequence). The V end lost 6 bases, the J end lost 1 base, and 11 bases lay between the germline ends. The CDR3 covers 14 residues. CDR3 sequence (DNA): TGTGCCAGTAGCCGGGTCGGCCGCACAGATACGCAGTATTTT. Translated: CASSRVGRTDTQYF. Full variable domain (remainder filled in from reference TRBV19 and TRBJ2-3): DGGITQSPKYLFRKEGQNVTLSCEQNLNHDAMYWYRQDPGQGLRLIYYSQIVNDFQKGDIAEGYSVSREKKESFPLTVTSAQKNPTAFYLCASSRVGRTDTQYFGPGTRLTVL.

The chain links TRBV5-4 to TRBJ1-4; no clear D. V shed 4 bases and J shed 4 bases, with 11 bases lying between them. Germline assignment: CDR1 SGHNT and CDR2 YYREEE (reference sequence). This CDR3 spans 14 amino acids. CDR3 DNA: TGTGCCAGCAGCGTATCCGGTGTTAATGAAAAACTGTTTTTT. Its translation is CASSVSGVNEKLFF.

The chain uses TRBV29-1 and TRBJ2-3; 10 positions agree with TRBD1. The V and J ends lost 7 bases and 0 bases, in that order; junction bases with no gene match: 13. Germline CDR1 SQVTM, CDR2 ANQGSEA. The CDR3 spans 17 residues. CDR3 nucleotide sequence: TGCAGCGCTTCGGGACAGGGGAGTTTGGGTAGCACAGATACGCAGTATTTT. It is translated as CSASGQGSLGSTDTQYF.